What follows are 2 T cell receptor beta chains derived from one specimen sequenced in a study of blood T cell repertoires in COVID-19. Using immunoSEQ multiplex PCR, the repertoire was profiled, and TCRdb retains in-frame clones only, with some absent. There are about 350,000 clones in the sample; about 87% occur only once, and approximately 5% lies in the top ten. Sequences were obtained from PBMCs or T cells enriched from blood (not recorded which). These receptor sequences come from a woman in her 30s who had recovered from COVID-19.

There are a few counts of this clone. CDR3 protein: CASSLSGGTYEQYF. Written as DNA, the CDR3 is TGCGCCAGCAGCCTTAGCGGGGGCACCTACGAGCAGTACTTC. The chain has TRBV5-1 and TRBJ2-7; 9 nucleotides align to TRBD2. Germline V gives CDR1 SGHRS, CDR2 YFSETQ. The CDR3 length is 14 residues. V shed 4 bases and J 2 bases; nucleotides not matched to a gene: 4.

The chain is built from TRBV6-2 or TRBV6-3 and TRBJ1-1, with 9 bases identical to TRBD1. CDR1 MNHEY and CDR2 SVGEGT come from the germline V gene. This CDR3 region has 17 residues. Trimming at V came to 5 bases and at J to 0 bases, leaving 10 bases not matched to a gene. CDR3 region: CASSPPGQGMMNTEAFF. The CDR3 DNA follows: TGTGCCAGCAGTCCACCGGGACAGGGAATGATGAACACTGAAGCTTTCTTT.